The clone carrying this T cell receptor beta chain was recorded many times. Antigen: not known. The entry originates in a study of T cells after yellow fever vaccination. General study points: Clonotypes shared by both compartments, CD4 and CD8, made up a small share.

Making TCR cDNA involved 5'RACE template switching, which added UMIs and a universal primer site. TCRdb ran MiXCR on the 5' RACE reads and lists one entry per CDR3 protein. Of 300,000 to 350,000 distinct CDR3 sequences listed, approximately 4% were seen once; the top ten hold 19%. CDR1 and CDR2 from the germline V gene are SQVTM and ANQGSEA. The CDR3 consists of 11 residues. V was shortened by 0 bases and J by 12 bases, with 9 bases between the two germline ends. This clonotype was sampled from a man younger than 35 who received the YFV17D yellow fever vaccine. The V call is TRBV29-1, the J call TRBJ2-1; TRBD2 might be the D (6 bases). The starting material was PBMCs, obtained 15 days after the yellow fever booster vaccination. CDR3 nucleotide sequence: TGCAGCGTTGAAGATCCAGCGGGGCAGTTCTTC. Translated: CSVEDPAGQFF.